Reported below is one T cell receptor beta chain. Each CDR3 protein is one row after TCRdb ran MiXCR on the 5' RACE reads. The sample contains under 400,000 distinct CDR3 sequences, roughly 9% of which appear only once. The data were obtained in a study of identical twins. CDR1 and CDR2 (germline): DFQATT, SNEGSKA (reference sequence). This CDR3 comprises 13 residues. Trimming shortened V by 6 bases and J by 0 bases, and 11 bases separated the two germline ends. This sequence joins TRBV20-1 and TRBJ1-2; D is unresolved. Sequenced: naive T cells sorted from blood. This TCR came from a woman between 50 and 59 years old in good health. DNA for the CDR3: TGCAGTGCCAGCAAGACGGCTAACTATGGCTACACCTTC. Protein product: CSASKTANYGYTF.